The 10 T cell receptor beta chains presented below share a single source sample, sequenced in a study of radiotherapy plus CTLA-4 blockade in lung cancer. Clones were read by immunoSEQ multiplex PCR, and TCRdb kept only the in-frame ones, dropping some. Of 25,000 to 40,000 clones in the sample, around 70% were seen once. The sample in question was peripheral blood, obtained from a patient treated with radiotherapy plus ipilimumab. These receptors all come from a human donor with non-small cell lung cancer whose response to radiotherapy plus ipilimumab could not be evaluated.

The J gene is TRBJ2-7, the V gene TRBV14, with TRBD2 identical over 7 bases. J lost 0 bases, V lost 1 base, and 6 bases had no gene match. The CDR3 spans 16 residues. Germline V gene lookup returns CDR1 SGHDN and CDR2 FVKESK. Written as DNA, the CDR3 is TGTGCCAGCAGCCAAGGGCGCGGGAGCCTCTCCTACGAGCAGTACTTC. Encoded protein: CASSQGRGSLSYEQYF.

Only a few counts were recorded for this clone. Other DNA sequences in the sample encode the same CDR3. The rearrangement uses TRBV5-1 and TRBJ2-1; maybe TRBD2 (6 bases). Germline V gene data show CDR1 as SGHRS and CDR2 as YFSETQ. The CDR3 spans 16 residues. The V gene lost 1 base and the J gene lost 0 bases, with 11 bases spanning the gap. CDR3 sequence reads: CASSLSSAYSYNEQFF. The CDR3 DNA follows: TGCGCCAGCAGCTTGTCTAGCGCCTACTCCTACAATGAGCAGTTCTTC.

The chain employs TRBV12-5 and TRBJ1-1; 9 bases are a match to TRBD1. Trimming cost V 1 base and J 3 bases; bases outside gene matches: 21. In germline, CDR1 is LGHNT, CDR2 FRNRAP. This CDR3 has 21 residues. In nucleotides, the CDR3 is TGTGCTAGTGGTTTGGCGGGGGCTTTTCGGGACAGGGCTTATAGTGACACTGAAGCTTTCTTT. The encoded protein is CASGLAGAFRDRAYSDTEAFF.

The chain joins TRBV7-2 to TRBJ2-7; possibly TRBD1 for D (6 bases). Germline values: CDR1 SGHTA, CDR2 FQGNSA. Trimming stripped 1 base from V and 0 bases from J, with 7 bases between. This CDR3 comprises 14 residues. The DNA of the CDR3 is TGTGCCAGCAGCTTAGAAGGGGGCTCCTACGAGCAGTACTTC. This encodes CASSLEGGSYEQYF.

The V gene is TRBV19, the J gene TRBJ2-7; 7 nucleotides match TRBD1. The CDR3 is made up of 17 amino acids. J lost 0 bases, V lost 4 bases, and 12 bases had no gene match. Germline values: CDR1 LNHDA, CDR2 SQIVND (reference sequence). The CDR3 region is CASSTEPGQRSSYEQYF. CDR3 DNA: TGTGCCAGTAGTACCGAGCCGGGACAGAGGAGCTCCTACGAGCAGTACTTC.

J is TRBJ1-2 and V is TRBV7-8; no clear D. The CDR3 consists of 13 residues. The V and J ends lost 5 bases and 6 bases respectively, with 13 bases between them. The germline gives CDR1 SGHVS, CDR2 FQNEAQ. CDR3 in amino acids: CASSTNAGDGYTF. The CDR3 region has the DNA TGTGCCAGCAGCACTAACGCGGGAGATGGCTACACCTTC. Looking up the rest from reference TRBV7-8 and TRBJ1-2 gives the full variable domain: GAGVSQSPRYKVAKRGQDVALRCDPISGHVSLFWYQQALGQGPEFLTYFQNEAQLDKSGLPSDRFFAERPEGSVSTLKIQRTQQEDSAVYLCASSTNAGDGYTFGSGTRLTVV.

The CDR3 loop reads CAGCPGLDINEQFF. CDR3 bases: TGTGCCGGCTGTCCGGGACTAGATATAAATGAGCAGTTCTTC. V gene TRBV2 combines with J gene TRBJ2-1, with TRBD2 identical over 8 bases. Germline V gene lookup returns CDR1 SNHLY and CDR2 FYNNEI. The CDR3 has 14 residues. Trimming took 11 bases from V and 7 from J; bases not matched to a gene: 13.

V is TRBV4-3 and J is TRBJ2-7; 9 bases map to TRBD2. V trimming: 0 bases; J trimming: 7 bases; junction bases outside the gene matches: 4. Looked up from germline, CDR1 is LGHNA and CDR2 is YSLEER. The CDR3 runs to 14 residues. CDR3 residues: CASSQDGGRGEQYF. The CDR3 DNA reads as TGCGCCAGCAGCCAAGATGGCGGGAGGGGGGAGCAGTACTTC.

The table lists this clone with a count of one. The gene calls are TRBV18 and TRBJ1-1; unclear D gene. The V end lost 3 bases, the J end lost 4 bases, and 15 bases lay between the germline ends. Germline CDR1 KGHSH, CDR2 LQKENI. CDR3 length equals 15 residues. The CDR3 loop is CASSPNPGIRTEAFF. In DNA form, the CDR3 reads TGTGCCAGCTCACCTAATCCGGGAATACGCACTGAAGCTTTCTTT.

The chain links TRBV6-5 to TRBJ2-3; D not certain. V was pared by 0 bases and J by 1 base, with 5 bases between. The CDR3 length is 14 residues. From germline, CDR1 is MNHEY and CDR2 SVGAGI. The CDR3 DNA follows: TGTGCCAGCAGTTACTCGGCCCGCACAGATACGCAGTATTTT. This encodes CASSYSARTDTQYF.